This T cell receptor beta chain is drawn from a study of blood T cell repertoires in COVID-19. Overall study: COVID-19 samples, acute and convalescent, were from the United States, Italy and Spain.

The V gene's germline CDR1 is LNHDA and CDR2 SQIVND (reference sequence). CDR3 size: 15 residues. V lost 3 bases to trimming and J lost 0 bases; unmatched junction nucleotides: 1. Generated by immunoSEQ multiplex PCR, the TCRdb table keeps only in-frame clones and is missing some. The repertoire holds around 64,000 clones, with approximately 91% as singletons. Sequencing was carried out using peripheral blood. V usage is TRBV19 and J usage is TRBJ1-3; TRBD1 matches 8 bases. The sequence was collected from a human donor in a cohort sampled during active COVID-19. This CDR3 reads CASSMGTGSGNTIYF. CDR3 DNA: TGTGCCAGTAGTATGGGGACAGGCTCTGGAAACACCATATATTTT.